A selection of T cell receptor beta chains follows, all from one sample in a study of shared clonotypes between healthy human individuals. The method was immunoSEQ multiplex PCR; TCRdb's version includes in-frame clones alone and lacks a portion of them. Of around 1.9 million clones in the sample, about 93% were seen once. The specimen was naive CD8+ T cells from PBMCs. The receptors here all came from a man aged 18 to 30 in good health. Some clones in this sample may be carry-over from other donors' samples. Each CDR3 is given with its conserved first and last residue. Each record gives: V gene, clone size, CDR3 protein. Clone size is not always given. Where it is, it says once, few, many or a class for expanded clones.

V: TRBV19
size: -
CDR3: CASSIKGRPNQPQHF

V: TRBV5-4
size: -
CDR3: CASSYTQGPTEAFF

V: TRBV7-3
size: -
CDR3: CASSLLREGLYEQYF

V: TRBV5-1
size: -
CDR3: CASSLDRDPEQYF

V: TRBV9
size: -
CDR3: CASSVSGERTGELFF

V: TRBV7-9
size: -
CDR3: CASSPRASYEQYF

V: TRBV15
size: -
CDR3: CATSPRESQALFTEAFF

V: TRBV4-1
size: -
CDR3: CASSQDRYRGRLAGPGELFF

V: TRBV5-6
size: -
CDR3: CASSLWTNTGELFF

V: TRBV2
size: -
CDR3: CASIHSEYTEAFF

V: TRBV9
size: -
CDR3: CASSSGAEAFF

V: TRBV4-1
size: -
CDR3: CASSQLDHSYNEQFF

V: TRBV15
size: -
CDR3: CATTTPGQVTYNEQFF

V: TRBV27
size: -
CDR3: CASSLRGTYNEQFF

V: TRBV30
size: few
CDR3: CAWTASGYNEQFF

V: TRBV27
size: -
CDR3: CASSGSLLDTQYF

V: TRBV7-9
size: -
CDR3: CATTWGGAPETQYF

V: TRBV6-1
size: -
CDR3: CASLWDTEAFF

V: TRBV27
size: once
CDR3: CASSLSGGNEQFF

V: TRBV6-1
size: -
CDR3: CASSEEFWSEGNTEAFF

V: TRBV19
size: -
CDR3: CASSIFPNQPQHF

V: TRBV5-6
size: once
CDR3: CASSFRDSPYGYTF

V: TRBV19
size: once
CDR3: CASSTHRGQEETQYF

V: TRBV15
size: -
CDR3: CATSARDRDNEQFF

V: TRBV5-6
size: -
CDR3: CASSRGNYGYTF

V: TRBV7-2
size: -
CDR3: CASNKATSGRAWVAGELFF

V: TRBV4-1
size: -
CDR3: CASSFRAGSSTDTQYF

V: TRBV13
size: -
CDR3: CASSLDGGTSGANVLTF

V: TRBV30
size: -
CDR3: CAWSVSSGSYEQYF

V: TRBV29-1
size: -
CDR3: CSVPTGLNNEKLFF

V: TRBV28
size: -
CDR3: CASSTFGEAGDYEQYF

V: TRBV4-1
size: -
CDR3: CASSQRTGPETQYF

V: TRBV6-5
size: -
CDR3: CASSYLDSYTEAFF

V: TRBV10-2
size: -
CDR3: CASSVGAPLDGYTF

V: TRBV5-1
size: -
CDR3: CASRSTLGQLNEQFF

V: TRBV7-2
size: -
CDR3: CASSYTGVNQPQHF

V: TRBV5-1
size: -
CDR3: CASSSLGDTIYF

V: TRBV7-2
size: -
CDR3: CASSSPGVKGYHEQYF

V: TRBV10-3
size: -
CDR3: CAMATSGSSYNEQFF

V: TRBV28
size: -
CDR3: CASCGTHTDTQYF

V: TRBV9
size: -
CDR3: CASSPHPYEQYF

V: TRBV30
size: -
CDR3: CAWRRDGKNIQYF

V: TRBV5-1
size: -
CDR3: CASSLRQGENIQYF

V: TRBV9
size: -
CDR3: CASSPLGSLNTEAFF

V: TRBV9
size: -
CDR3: CASSVGGGVGDTQYF

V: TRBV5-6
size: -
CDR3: CASRNGGRKDTGELFF

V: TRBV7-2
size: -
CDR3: CASRPSGSSYNEQFF

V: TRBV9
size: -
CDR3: CASSGGDGYTF

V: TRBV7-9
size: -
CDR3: CASSLLSSYNEQFF

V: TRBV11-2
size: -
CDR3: CASSPAPDGGPNEKLFF

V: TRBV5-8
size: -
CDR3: CASSSGTGGLRSYEQYF

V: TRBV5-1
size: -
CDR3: CASSLVGPGSPEQYF

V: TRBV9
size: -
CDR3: CASSGATGGMNTEAFF

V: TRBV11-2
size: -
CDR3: CASSLDERHHLGKAEAFF

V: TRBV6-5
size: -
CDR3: CASSWGTGNTIYF

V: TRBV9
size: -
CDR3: CASSPRDRGRTDTQYF

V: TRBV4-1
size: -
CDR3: CASSQSGVDYNSPLHF

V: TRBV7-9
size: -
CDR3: CASSLAYRTDANYGYTF

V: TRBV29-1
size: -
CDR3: CSLYRGPADTQYF